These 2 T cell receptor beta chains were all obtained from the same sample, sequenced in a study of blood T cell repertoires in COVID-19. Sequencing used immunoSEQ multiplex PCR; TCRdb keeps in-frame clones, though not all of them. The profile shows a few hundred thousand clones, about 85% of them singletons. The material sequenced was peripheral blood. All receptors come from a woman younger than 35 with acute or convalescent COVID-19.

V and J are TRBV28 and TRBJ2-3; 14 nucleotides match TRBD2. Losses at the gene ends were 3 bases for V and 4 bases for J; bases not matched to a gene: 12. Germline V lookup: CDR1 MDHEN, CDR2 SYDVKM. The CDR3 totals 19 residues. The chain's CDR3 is CASSFLPGLAGVMADTQYF. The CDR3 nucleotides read TGTGCCAGCAGTTTTCTCCCGGGACTAGCGGGAGTTATGGCAGATACGCAGTATTTT.

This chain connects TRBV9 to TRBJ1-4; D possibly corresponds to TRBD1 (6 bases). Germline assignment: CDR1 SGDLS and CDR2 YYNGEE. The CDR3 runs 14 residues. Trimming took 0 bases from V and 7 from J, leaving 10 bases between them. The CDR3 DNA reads TGTGCCAGCAGCGTAGCGGGGGGCGGTGAAAAACTGTTTTTT. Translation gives CASSVAGGGEKLFF.